Here is one T cell receptor beta chain with its context. Its antigen remains unknown. The data were taken from a study of T cell responses to AZD1222 COVID-19 vaccine. Profiling relied on immunoSEQ multiplex PCR, and the TCRdb table lists in-frame clones only, not all of them. The repertoire has 100,000 to 120,000 clones, 82% of them found once; the top ten carry around 5%. Study-wide results and limits: Regions left unmutated in variants are reportedly the target of nearly half of spike-specific TCRs. White British people made up most donors, females outnumbered males, and clonal diversity was possibly underestimated. Spike-specific TCR breadth and depth went up after people got two AZD1222 doses.

The CDR3 extends over 15 amino acids. With 0 bases removed from V and 1 base from J, the gap between germline ends came to 8 bases. Germline lookup yields CDR1 LGHNA and CDR2 YSLEER. This clonotype was sampled from an adult in good health. The sample was peripheral blood, taken on day 0 of AZD1222 vaccination. The chain recombines TRBV4-3 with TRBJ2-3; D not certain. The CDR3 DNA sequence: TGCGCCAGCAGCCAAGATCGCGGACGCACAGATACGCAGTATTTT. Protein product: CASSQDRGRTDTQYF.